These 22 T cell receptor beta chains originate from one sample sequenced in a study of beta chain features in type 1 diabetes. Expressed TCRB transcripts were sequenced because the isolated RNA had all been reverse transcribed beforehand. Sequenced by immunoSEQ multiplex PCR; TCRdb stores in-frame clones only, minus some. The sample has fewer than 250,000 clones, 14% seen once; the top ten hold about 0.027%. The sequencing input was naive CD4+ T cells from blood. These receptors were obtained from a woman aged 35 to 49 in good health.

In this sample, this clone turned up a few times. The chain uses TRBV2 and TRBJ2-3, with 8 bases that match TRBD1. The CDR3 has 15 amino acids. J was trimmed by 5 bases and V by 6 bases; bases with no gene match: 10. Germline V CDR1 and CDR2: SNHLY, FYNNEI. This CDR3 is CASRRRTGLEDTQYF. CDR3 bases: TGTGCCAGCAGAAGAAGGACAGGGTTGGAAGATACGCAGTATTTT. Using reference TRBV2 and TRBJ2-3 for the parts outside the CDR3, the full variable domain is EPEVTQTPSHQVTQMGQEVILRCVPISNHLYFYWYRQILGQKVEFLVSFYNNEISEKSEIFDDQFSVERPDGSNFTLKIRSTKLEDSAMYFCASRRRTGLEDTQYFGPGTRLTVL.

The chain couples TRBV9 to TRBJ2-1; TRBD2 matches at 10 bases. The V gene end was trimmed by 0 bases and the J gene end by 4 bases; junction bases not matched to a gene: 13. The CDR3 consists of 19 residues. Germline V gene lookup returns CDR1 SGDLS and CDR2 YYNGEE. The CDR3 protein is CASSVESRSGGAGYNEQFF. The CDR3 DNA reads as TGTGCCAGCAGCGTAGAATCGAGGAGCGGGGGGGCCGGGTACAATGAGCAGTTCTTC.

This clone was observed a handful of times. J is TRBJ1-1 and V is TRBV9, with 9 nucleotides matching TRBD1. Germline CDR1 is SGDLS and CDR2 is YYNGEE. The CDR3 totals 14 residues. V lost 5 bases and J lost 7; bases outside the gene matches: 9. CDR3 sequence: CASRGDRDESEAFF. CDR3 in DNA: TGTGCCAGCAGGGGGGACAGGGATGAAAGTGAAGCTTTCTTT. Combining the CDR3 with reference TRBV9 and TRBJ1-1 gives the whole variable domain DSGVTQTPKHLITATGQRVTLRCSPRSGDLSVYWYQQSLDQGLQFLIQYYNGEERAKGNILERFSAQQFPDLHSELNLSSLELGDSALYFCASRGDRDESEAFFGQGTRLTVV.

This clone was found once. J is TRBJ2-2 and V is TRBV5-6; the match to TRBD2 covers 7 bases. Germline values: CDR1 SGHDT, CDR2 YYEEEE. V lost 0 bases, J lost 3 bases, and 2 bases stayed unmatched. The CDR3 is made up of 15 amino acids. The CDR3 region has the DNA TGTGCCAGCAGCTTGGAAGGGAGGGACACCGGGGAGCTGTTTTTT. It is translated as CASSLEGRDTGELFF.

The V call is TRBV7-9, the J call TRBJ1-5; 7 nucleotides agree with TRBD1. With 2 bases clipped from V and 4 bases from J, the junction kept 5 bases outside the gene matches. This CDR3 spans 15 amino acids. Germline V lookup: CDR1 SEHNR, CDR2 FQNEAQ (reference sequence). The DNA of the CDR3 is TGTGCCAGCAGCTTAACTACAGGGGCGAATCAGCCCCAGCATTTT. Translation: CASSLTTGANQPQHF.

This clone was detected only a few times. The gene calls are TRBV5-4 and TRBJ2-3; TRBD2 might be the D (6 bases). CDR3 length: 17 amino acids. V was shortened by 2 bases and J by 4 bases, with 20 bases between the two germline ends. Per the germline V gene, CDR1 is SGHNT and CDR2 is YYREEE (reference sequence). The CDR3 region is CASSFRVSGKGADTQYF. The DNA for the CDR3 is TGTGCCAGCAGCTTTAGGGTTAGCGGAAAAGGGGCAGATACGCAGTATTTT.

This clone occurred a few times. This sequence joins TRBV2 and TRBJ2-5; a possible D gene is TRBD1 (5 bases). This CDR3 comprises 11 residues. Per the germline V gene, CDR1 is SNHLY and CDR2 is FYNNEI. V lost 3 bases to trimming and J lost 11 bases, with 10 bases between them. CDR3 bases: TGTGCCAGCAGTGATCAGGGAAGTCAGTACTTC. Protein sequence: CASSDQGSQYF.

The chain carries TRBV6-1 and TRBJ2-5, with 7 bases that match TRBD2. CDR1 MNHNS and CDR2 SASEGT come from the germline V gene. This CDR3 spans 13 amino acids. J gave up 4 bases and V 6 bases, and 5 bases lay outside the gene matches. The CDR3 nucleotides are TGTGCCAGCAGCCTGGCGGGGGTAGAGACCCAGTACTTC. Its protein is CASSLAGVETQYF.

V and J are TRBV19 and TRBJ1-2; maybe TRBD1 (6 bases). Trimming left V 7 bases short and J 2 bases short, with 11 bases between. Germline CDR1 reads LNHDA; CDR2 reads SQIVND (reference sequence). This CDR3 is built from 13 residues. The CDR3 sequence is CASTRDTNYGYTF. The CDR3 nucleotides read TGTGCCAGTACCCGGGACACAAACTATGGCTACACCTTC.

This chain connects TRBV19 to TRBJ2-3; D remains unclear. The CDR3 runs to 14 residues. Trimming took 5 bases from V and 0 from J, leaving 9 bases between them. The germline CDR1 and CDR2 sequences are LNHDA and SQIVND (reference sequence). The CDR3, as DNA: TGTGCCAGTAGTCTCCAGGCTAGCACAGATACGCAGTATTTT. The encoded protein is CASSLQASTDTQYF.

CDR3 protein: CASSIDHTDTQYF. In nucleotides, the CDR3 is TGTGCCAGTAGTATAGATCACACAGATACGCAGTATTTT. The chain couples TRBV19 to TRBJ2-3; D is ambiguous. This CDR3 comprises 13 residues. The ends were cut back, 0 bases at V and 2 bases at J, with 3 bases in the middle. Germline CDR1 is LNHDA and CDR2 is SQIVND (reference sequence). Supplemented by reference TRBV19 and TRBJ2-3, the full variable domain reads DGGITQSPKYLFRKEGQNVTLSCEQNLNHDAMYWYRQDPGQGLRLIYYSQIVNDFQKGDIAEGYSVSREKKESFPLTVTSAQKNPTAFYLCASSIDHTDTQYFGPGTRLTVL.

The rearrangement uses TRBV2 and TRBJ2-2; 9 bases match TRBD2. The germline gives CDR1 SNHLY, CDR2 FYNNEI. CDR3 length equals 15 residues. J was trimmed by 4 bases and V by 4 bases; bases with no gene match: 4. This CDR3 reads CASSGRGGRTGELFF. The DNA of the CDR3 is TGTGCCAGCAGTGGGCGGGGGGGCCGCACCGGGGAGCTGTTTTTT.

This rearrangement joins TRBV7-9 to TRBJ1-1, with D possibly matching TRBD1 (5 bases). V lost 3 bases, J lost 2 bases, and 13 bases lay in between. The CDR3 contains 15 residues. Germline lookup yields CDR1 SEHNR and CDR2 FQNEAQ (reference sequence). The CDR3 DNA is TGTGCCAGCAGCTTCCAACGCAGGGTAAACACTGAAGCTTTCTTT. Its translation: CASSFQRRVNTEAFF.

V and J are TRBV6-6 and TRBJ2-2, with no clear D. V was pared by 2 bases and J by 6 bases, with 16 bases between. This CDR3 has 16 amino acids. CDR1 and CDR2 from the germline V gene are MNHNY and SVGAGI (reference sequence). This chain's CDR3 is CASSYVQALFAGELFF. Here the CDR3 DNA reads TGTGCCAGCAGTTACGTCCAGGCATTGTTCGCCGGGGAGCTGTTTTTT.

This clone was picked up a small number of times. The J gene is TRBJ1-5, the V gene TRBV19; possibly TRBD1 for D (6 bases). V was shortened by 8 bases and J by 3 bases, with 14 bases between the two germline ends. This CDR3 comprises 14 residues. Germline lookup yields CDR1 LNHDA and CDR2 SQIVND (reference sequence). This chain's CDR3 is CASWGHTDNQPQHF. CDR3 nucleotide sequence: TGTGCCAGTTGGGGACACACTGACAATCAGCCCCAGCATTTT.

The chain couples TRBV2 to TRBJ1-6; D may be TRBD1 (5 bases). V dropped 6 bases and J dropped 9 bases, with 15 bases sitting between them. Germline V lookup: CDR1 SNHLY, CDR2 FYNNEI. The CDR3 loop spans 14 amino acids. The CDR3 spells CASSLGTFGSPLHF. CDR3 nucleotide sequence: TGTGCCAGCAGCCTAGGGACTTTTGGTTCACCCCTCCACTTT.

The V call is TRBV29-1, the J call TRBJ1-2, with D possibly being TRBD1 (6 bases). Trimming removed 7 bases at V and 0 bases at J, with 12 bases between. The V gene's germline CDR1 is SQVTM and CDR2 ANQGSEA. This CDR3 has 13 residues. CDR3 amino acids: CSANRGTNYGYTF. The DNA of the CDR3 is TGCAGCGCAAATAGGGGGACTAACTATGGCTACACCTTC.

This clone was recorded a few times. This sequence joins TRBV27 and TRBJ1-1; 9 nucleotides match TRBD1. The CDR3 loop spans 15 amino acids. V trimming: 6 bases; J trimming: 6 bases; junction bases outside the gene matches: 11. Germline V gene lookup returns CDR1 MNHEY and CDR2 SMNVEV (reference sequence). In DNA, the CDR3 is TGTGCCAGCAGCCAGACGACAGGGGGAAGCTCTGAAGCTTTCTTT. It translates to CASSQTTGGSSEAFF.

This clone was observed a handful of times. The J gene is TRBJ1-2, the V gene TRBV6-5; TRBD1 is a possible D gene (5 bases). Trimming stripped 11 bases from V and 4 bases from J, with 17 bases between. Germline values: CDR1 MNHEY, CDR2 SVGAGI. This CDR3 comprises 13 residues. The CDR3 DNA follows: TGTGCCGCGGGGAATCCGGGGGGCTATGGCTACACCTTC. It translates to CAAGNPGGYGYTF.

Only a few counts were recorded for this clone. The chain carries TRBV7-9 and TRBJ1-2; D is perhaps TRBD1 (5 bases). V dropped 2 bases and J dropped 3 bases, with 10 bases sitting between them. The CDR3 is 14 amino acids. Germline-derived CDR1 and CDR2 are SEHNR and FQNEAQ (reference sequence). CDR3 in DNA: TGTGCCAGCAGCTTATCAGGGCAGGACTATGGCTACACCTTC. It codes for CASSLSGQDYGYTF.

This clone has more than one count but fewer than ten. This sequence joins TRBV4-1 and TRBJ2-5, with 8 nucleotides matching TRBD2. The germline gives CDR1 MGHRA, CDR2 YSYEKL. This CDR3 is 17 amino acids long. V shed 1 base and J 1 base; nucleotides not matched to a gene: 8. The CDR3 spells CASSQGIAGSLQETQYF. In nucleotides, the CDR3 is TGCGCCAGCAGCCAAGGAATAGCGGGGTCACTCCAAGAGACCCAGTACTTC.

The CDR3 region is CASSLPGLRDTYEQYF. In DNA form, the CDR3 reads TGTGCCAGCAGCTTGCCGGGACTAAGGGATACGTACGAGCAGTACTTC. This chain uses TRBV7-2 with TRBJ2-7, with 7 bases fitting TRBD2. Germline V lookup: CDR1 SGHTA, CDR2 FQGNSA. This CDR3 spans 16 amino acids. V was pared by 3 bases and J by 4 bases, with 12 bases of the junction left unmatched.